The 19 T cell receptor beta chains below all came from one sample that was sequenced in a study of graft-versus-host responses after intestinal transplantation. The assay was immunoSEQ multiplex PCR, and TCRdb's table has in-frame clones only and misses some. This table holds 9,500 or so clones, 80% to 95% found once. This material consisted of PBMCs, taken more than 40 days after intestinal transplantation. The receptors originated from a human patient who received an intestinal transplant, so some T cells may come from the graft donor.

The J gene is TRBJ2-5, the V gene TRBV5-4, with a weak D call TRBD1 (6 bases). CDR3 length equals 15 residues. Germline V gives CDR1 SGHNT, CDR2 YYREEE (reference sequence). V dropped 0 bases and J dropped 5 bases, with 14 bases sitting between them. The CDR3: CASSLDPSQGETQYF. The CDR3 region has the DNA TGTGCCAGCAGCTTGGATCCGAGCCAGGGGGAGACCCAGTACTTC.

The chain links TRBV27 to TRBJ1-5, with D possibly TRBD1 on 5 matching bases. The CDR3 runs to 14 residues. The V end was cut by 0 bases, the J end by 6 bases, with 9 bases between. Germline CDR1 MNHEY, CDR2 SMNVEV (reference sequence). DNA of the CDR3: TGTGCCAGCAGTTTATCCGGGGGGGGTCAGCCCCAGCATTTT. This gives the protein CASSLSGGGQPQHF.

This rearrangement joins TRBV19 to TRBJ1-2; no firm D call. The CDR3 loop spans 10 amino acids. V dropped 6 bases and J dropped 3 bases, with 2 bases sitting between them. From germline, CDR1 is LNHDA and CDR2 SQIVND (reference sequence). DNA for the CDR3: TGTGCCAGTAGGGACTATGGCTACACCTTC. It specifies CASRDYGYTF. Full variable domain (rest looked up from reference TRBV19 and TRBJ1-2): DGGITQSPKYLFRKEGQNVTLSCEQNLNHDAMYWYRQDPGQGLRLIYYSQIVNDFQKGDIAEGYSVSREKKESFPLTVTSAQKNPTAFYLCASRDYGYTFGSGTRLTVV.

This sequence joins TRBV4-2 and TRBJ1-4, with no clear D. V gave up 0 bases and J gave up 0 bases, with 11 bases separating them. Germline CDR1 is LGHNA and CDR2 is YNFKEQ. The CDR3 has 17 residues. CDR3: CASSQERAVATNEKLFF. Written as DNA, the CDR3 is TGTGCCAGCAGCCAAGAGAGGGCCGTCGCAACTAATGAAAAACTGTTTTTT.

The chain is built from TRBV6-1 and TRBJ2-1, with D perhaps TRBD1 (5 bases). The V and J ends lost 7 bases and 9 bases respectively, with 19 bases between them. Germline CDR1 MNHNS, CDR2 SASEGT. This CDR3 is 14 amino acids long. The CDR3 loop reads CASTRQGGWGEQFF. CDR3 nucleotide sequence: TGTGCCAGCACCCGGCAGGGTGGGTGGGGTGAGCAGTTCTTC.

The CDR3 DNA sequence: TGCGCCAGCAGCCAAGAAGGCAAGGCGAATGAAAAACTGTTTTTT. This encodes CASSQEGKANEKLFF. The chain uses TRBV4-1 and TRBJ1-4; D remains ambiguous. Germline V gene lookup returns CDR1 MGHRA and CDR2 YSYEKL. V was trimmed by 0 bases and J by 5 bases, leaving 10 bases between them. The CDR3 totals 15 residues.

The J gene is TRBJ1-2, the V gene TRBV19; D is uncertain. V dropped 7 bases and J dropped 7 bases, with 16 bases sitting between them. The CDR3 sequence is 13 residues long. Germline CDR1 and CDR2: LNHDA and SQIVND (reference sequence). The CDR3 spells CASNPSPPAGYTF. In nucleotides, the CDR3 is TGTGCCAGTAACCCGAGTCCCCCGGCTGGCTACACCTTC.

CDR3 in amino acids: CASSLTRATNEKLFF. The CDR3 DNA reads TGTGCCAGCAGCTTAACGAGGGCAACTAATGAAAAACTGTTTTTT. This rearrangement joins TRBV7-3 to TRBJ1-4; no definite D call. The CDR3 totals 15 residues. Germline-derived CDR1 and CDR2 are SGHTA and FQGTGA. V shed 0 bases and J shed 0 bases, with 5 bases lying between them.

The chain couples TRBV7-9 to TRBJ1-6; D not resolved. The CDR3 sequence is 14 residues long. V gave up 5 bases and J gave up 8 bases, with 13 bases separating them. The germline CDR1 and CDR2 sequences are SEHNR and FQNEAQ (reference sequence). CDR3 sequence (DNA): TGTGCCAGCAGCCGCCGGACTTCCCATTCACCCCTCCACTTT. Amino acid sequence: CASSRRTSHSPLHF. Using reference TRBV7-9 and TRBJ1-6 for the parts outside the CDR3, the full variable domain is DTGVSQNPRHKITKRGQNVTFRCDPISEHNRLYWYRQTLGQGPEFLTYFQNEAQLEKSRLLSDRFSAERPKGSFSTLEIQRTEQGDSAMYLCASSRRTSHSPLHFGNGTRLTVT.

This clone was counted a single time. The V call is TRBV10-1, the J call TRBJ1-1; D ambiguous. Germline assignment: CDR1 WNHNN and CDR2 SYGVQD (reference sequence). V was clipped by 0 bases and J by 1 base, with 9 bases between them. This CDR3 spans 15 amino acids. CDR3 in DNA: TGCGCCAGCAGTGAGTCGGGGAGAACGAACACTGAAGCTTTCTTT. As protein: CASSESGRTNTEAFF.

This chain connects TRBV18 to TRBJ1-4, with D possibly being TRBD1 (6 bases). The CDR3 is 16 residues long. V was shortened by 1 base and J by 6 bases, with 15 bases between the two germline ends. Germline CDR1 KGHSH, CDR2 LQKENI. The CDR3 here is CASSPQTRGLDEKLFF. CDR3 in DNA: TGTGCCAGCTCACCACAGACCAGGGGCCTGGATGAAAAACTGTTTTTT. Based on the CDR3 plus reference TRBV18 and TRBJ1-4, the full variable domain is NAGVMQNPRHLVRRRGQEARLRCSPMKGHSHVYWYRQLPEEGLKFMVYLQKENIIDESGMPKERFSAEFPKEGPSILRIQQVVRGDSAAYFCASSPQTRGLDEKLFFGSGTQLSVL.

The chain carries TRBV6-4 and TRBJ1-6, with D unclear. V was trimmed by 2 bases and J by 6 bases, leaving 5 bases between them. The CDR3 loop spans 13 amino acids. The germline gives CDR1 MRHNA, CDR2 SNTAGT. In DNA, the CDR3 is TGTGCCAGCAGTGACGACCGTAATTCACCCCTCCACTTT. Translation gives CASSDDRNSPLHF.

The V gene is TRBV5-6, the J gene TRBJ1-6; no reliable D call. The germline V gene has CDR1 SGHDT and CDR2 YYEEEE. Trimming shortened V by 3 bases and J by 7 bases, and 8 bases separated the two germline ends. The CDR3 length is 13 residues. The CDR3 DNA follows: TGTGCCAGCAGCTCGCCCCCGAATTCACCCCTCCACTTT. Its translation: CASSSPPNSPLHF.

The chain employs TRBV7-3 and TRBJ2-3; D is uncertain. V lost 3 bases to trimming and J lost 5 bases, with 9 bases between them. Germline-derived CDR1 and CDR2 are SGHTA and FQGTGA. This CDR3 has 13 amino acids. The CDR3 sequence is CASSLVTEDTQYF. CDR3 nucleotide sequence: TGTGCCAGCAGCTTGGTGACCGAAGATACGCAGTATTTT. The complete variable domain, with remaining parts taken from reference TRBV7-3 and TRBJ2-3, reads GAGVSQTPSNKVTEKGKYVELRCDPISGHTALYWYRQSLGQGPEFLIYFQGTGAADDSGLPNDRFFAVRPEGSVSTLKIQRTERGDSAVYLCASSLVTEDTQYFGPGTRLTVL.

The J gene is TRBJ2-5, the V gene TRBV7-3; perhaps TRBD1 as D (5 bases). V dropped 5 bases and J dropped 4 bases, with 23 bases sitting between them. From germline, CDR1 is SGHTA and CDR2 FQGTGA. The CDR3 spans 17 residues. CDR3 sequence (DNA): TGTGCCAGCAGCACTCAATCCCGAAAGGGGATCGGAGAGACCCAGTACTTC. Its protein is CASSTQSRKGIGETQYF.

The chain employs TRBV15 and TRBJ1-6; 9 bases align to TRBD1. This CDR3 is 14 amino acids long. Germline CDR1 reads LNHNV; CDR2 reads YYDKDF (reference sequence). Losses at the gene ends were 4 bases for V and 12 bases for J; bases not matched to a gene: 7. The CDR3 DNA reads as TGTGCCACCAGCACCCGGGACAGGGCCCAACCCCTCCACTTT. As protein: CATSTRDRAQPLHF.

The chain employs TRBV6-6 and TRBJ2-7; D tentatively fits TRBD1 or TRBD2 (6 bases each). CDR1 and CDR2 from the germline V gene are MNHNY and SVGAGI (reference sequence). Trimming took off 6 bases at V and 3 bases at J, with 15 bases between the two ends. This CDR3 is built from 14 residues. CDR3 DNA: TGTGCCAGCAGCGGAGGGGGGTCAGACTACGAGCAGTACTTC. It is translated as CASSGGGSDYEQYF.

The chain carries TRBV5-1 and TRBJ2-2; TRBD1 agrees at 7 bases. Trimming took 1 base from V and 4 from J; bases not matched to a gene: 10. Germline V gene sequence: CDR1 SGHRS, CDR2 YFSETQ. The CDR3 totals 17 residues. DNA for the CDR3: TGCGCCAGCAGCTTGTTCGGCCGGACAGGACCCACCGGGGAGCTGTTTTTT. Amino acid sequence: CASSLFGRTGPTGELFF. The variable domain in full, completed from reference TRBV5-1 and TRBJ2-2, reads KAGVTQTPRYLIKTRGQQVTLSCSPISGHRSVSWYQQTPGQGLQFLFEYFSETQRNKGNFPGRFSGRQFSNSRSEMNVSTLELGDSALYLCASSLFGRTGPTGELFFGEGSRLTVL.

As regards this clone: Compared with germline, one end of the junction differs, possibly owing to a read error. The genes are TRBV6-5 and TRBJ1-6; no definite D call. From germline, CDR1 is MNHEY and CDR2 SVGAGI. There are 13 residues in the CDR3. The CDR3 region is CASTDYNDSPLHF. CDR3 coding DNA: TGTGCCAGCACCGACTACAACGATTCGCCCCTCCACTTT.